The clone carrying this T cell receptor (beta chain) has more than one count but fewer than ten. Its matching antigen is unknown. One entry per CDR3 protein, called by TCRdb with MiXCR from the 5' RACE reads. The top ten hold less than 4% of the sample, which has more than 40,000 distinct CDR3 sequences, around 30% seen once. The memory fraction was CD4+CD45RO+CD25- cells. Study conclusions and caveats: In terms of TCR gene usage, tumor memory CD4+ T cells clustered together with blood and lymph node memory CD4+ cells, as well as with lymph node naive CD4+ cells.

The CDR3 is made up of 14 amino acids. The V end was cut by 2 bases, the J end by 8 bases, with 13 bases between. The germline CDR1 and CDR2 sequences are MNHEY and SVGEGT. The specimen sequenced was memory CD4+ T cells sorted from a lymph node. The sample's subset: memory CD4+ T cells, CD4+CD45RO+CD25-. This chain connects TRBV6-2 or TRBV6-3 to TRBJ2-1; a weak D match, TRBD2 (5 bases). This sequence was found in a female donor with breast cancer. CDR3 protein: CASSYAQIGDEQFF. The CDR3 nucleotides are TGTGCCAGCAGTTACGCCCAGATCGGGGATGAGCAGTTCTTC.